A selection of T cell receptor beta chains follows, all from one sample in a study of blood T cell repertoires in COVID-19. TCRdb's table, derived via immunoSEQ multiplex PCR, lists solely in-frame clones and lacks some. The data show fewer than 250,000 clones, around four fifths seen once. Input material: peripheral blood. These receptors originate from a woman aged 55-69 years with active or convalescent COVID-19. Each CDR3 is given with its conserved first and last residue. Each record gives: clone size, V gene, J gene, D gene, CDR3 protein, CDR3 DNA. The D gene is left open where the match is weak. Rows may omit the clone size; those that give it use once, few, many or a size class.

few	TRBV20-1	TRBJ2-3	.	CSGVFTDTQYF	TGCAGTGGTGTCTTCACAGATACGCAGTATTTT
.	TRBV2	TRBJ1-2	.	CASSALSVVNYGYTF	TGTGCCAGCAGTGCTCTCTCGGTTGTCAACTATGGCTACACCTTC
.	TRBV11-3	TRBJ1-1	.	CASSFNWNTEAFF	TGTGCCAGCAGCTTCAACTGGAACACTGAAGCTTTCTTT
.	TRBV6-6	TRBJ1-1	.	CASSYSSGTVPPAFF	TGTGCCAGCAGTTACTCGAGCGGAACCGTCCCGCCGGCTTTCTTT
.	TRBV2	TRBJ2-5	.	CASTPGRQETQYF	TGTGCCAGCACTCCAGGGAGGCAAGAGACCCAGTACTTC
.	TRBV29-1	TRBJ2-7	.	CSVVVGGGDYEQYF	TGCAGCGTTGTGGTTGGAGGAGGAGATTACGAGCAGTACTTC
few	TRBV9	TRBJ2-3	.	CASRRGSRDTQYF	TGTGCCAGCCGACGCGGCAGTAGGGATACGCAGTATTTT
.	TRBV3-1/TRBV3-2	TRBJ1-4	.	CASSLQGRDFSTNEKLFF	TGTGCCAGCAGCCTTCAAGGGAGGGATTTCTCAACTAATGAAAAACTGTTTTTT
.	TRBV19	TRBJ1-5	.	CASSQSGGAGQPQHF	TGTGCCAGTAGCCAAAGCGGGGGGGCTGGTCAGCCCCAGCATTTT
.	TRBV28	TRBJ2-3	TRBD2	CASRATLAGGTDTQYF	TGTGCCAGCAGGGCGACTCTAGCGGGGGGAACAGATACGCAGTATTTT
.	TRBV6-2/TRBV6-3	TRBJ1-1	.	CASSPGGYTEAFF	TGTGCCAGCAGCCCGGGGGGTTACACTGAAGCTTTCTTT
.	TRBV6-5	TRBJ2-2	.	CASSQGRVNTGELFF	TGTGCCAGCAGTCAGGGTAGGGTGAACACCGGGGAGCTGTTTTTT
.	TRBV19	TRBJ2-2	.	CASSILTGELFF	TGTGCCAGTAGTATCTTGACCGGGGAGCTGTTTTTT
.	TRBV19	TRBJ1-1	.	CASSRIINTEAFF	TGTGCCAGTAGTCGTATAATCAACACTGAAGCTTTCTTT
.	TRBV19	TRBJ1-5	TRBD1	CASALDRGSHQPQHF	TGTGCCAGTGCCTTGGACAGGGGCAGTCATCAGCCCCAGCATTTT
.	TRBV18	TRBJ2-4	TRBD2	CASSPLAGVSIAKNIQYF	TGTGCCAGCTCTCCACTAGCGGGAGTTTCGATAGCCAAAAACATTCAGTACTTC
.	TRBV6-5	TRBJ2-1	TRBD1	CASSPRTGIYNEQFF	TGTGCCAGCAGTCCACGGACAGGGATATACAATGAGCAGTTCTTC
.	TRBV2	TRBJ2-1	.	CASSEAVYNEQFF	TGTGCCAGCAGTGAGGCAGTCTACAATGAGCAGTTCTTC
.	TRBV6-6	TRBJ1-1	.	CASSQLTDEAFF	TGTGCCAGCAGTCAATTGACAGATGAAGCTTTCTTT
.	TRBV5-4	TRBJ2-2	TRBD2	CASSTTLAGSAGELFF	TGTGCCAGCAGCACTACTTTAGCGGGGTCGGCGGGGGAGCTGTTTTTT
few	TRBV27	TRBJ2-5	.	CASSFTGQETQYF	TGTGCCAGCAGTTTCACCGGCCAAGAGACCCAGTACTTC
few	TRBV28	TRBJ1-3	.	CASSLGLAGAGNTIYF	TGTGCCAGCAGTTTAGGCCTAGCGGGGGCTGGAAACACCATATATTTT
.	TRBV5-1	TRBJ1-1	.	CASSLVAGADEAFF	TGCGCCAGCAGCTTGGTGGCAGGGGCAGATGAAGCTTTCTTT
few	TRBV19	TRBJ1-2	.	CASFRVLAGYTF	TGTGCCAGTTTCAGGGTTCTCGCTGGCTACACCTTC
once	TRBV7-2	TRBJ2-3	TRBD1	CASSSGQGITDTQYF	TGTGCCAGCAGCTCCGGACAGGGGATAACAGATACGCAGTATTTT
.	TRBV5-1	TRBJ1-6	.	CASSFDTGHSPLHF	TGCGCCAGCAGCTTCGACACAGGGCATTCACCCCTCCACTTT
.	TRBV28	TRBJ1-2	.	CASSLLRDYGYTF	TGTGCCAGCAGTTTACTCAGGGACTATGGCTACACCTTC
.	TRBV19	TRBJ2-1	.	CASSIDRGNEQFF	TGTGCCAGTAGTATAGACAGGGGCAATGAGCAGTTCTTC
.	TRBV5-1	TRBJ1-3	TRBD1	CASSLDSGTGGNTIYF	TGCGCCAGCAGCTTGGATAGCGGGACAGGGGGAAACACCATATATTTT
.	TRBV7-9	TRBJ2-7	TRBD1	CASSLAGQGSYEQYF	TGTGCCAGCAGCTTAGCGGGACAGGGCTCCTACGAGCAGTACTTC
few	TRBV7-9	TRBJ2-3	.	CASSLAGQDTQYF	TGTGCCAGCAGCTTAGCGGGGCAGGATACGCAGTATTTT
.	TRBV2	TRBJ1-4	.	CASSRSIATNEKLFF	TGTGCCAGCAGTCGCTCTATTGCAACTAATGAAAAACTGTTTTTT
.	TRBV3-1/TRBV3-2	TRBJ2-1	TRBD1	CASSDRGLREQFF	TGTGCCAGCAGTGACAGGGGGCTCCGTGAGCAGTTCTTC
.	TRBV28	TRBJ1-2	.	CASTPGGDYGYTF	TGTGCCAGCACCCCGGGGGGGGACTATGGCTACACCTTC
.	TRBV19	TRBJ2-2	TRBD1	CASSKGQGAGTGELFF	TGTGCCAGTAGTAAGGGACAGGGGGCAGGTACCGGGGAGCTGTTTTTT
few	TRBV12-3/TRBV12-4	TRBJ1-1	.	CASSLQANTEAFF	TGTGCCAGCAGCTTACAGGCAAACACTGAAGCTTTCTTT
.	TRBV3-1/TRBV3-2	TRBJ2-1	.	CASSQEGGVYEQFF	TGTGCCAGCAGCCAAGAGGGGGGAGTGTATGAGCAGTTCTTC
few	TRBV5-4	TRBJ1-2	TRBD1	CASSFEGAEGGYTF	TGTGCCAGCAGCTTTGAGGGGGCAGAGGGTGGCTACACCTTC
.	TRBV7-3	TRBJ2-1	TRBD2	CASSSGTSGTNEQFF	TGTGCCAGCAGCTCGGGGACTAGCGGGACCAATGAGCAGTTCTTC
.	TRBV2	TRBJ2-7	TRBD2	CASSEALPGGLDEQYF	TGTGCCAGCAGTGAAGCACTCCCCGGGGGGTTGGACGAGCAGTACTTC
.	TRBV19	TRBJ2-1	.	CASSIERSSSYNEQFF	TGTGCCAGTAGTATAGAGCGGTCAAGCTCCTACAATGAGCAGTTCTTC
.	TRBV4-1	TRBJ2-7	TRBD1	CASSQGGGRGRSYEQYF	TGCGCCAGCAGCCAGGGGGGAGGCAGGGGGCGATCCTACGAGCAGTACTTC
.	TRBV19	TRBJ2-5	TRBD1	CASSNTGVETQYF	TGTGCCAGTAGTAACACAGGGGTAGAGACCCAGTACTTC
.	TRBV18	TRBJ1-1	TRBD1	CASSPGTGVGTEAFF	TGTGCCAGCTCACCAGGGACAGGGGTAGGCACTGAAGCTTTCTTT
.	TRBV7-9	TRBJ1-1	TRBD1	CASSPRTGNTEAFF	TGTGCCAGCAGCCCCAGGACAGGGAACACTGAAGCTTTCTTT
.	TRBV10-3	TRBJ2-7	TRBD2	CAISTILTSGTSGRETYEQYF	TGTGCCATCAGTACCATCCTGACCTCCGGGACTAGCGGGAGAGAAACCTACGAGCAGTACTTC
.	TRBV6-5	TRBJ1-6	.	CASSRQNSPLHF	TGTGCCAGCAGCCGACAGAATTCACCCCTCCACTTT
once	TRBV7-3	TRBJ2-3	TRBD1	CASSAGTGGDTQYF	TGTGCCAGCAGCGCCGGGACAGGGGGAGATACGCAGTATTTT
.	TRBV19	TRBJ1-1	.	CASSMQTGTEAFF	TGTGCCAGTAGTATGCAAACCGGGACTGAAGCTTTCTTT
.	TRBV6-5	TRBJ1-1	.	CASRGRQGMNTEAFF	TGTGCCAGCAGGGGGCGTCAGGGCATGAACACTGAAGCTTTCTTT
.	TRBV2	TRBJ1-2	.	CASKYEQGYNYGYTF	TGTGCCAGCAAGTATGAACAGGGCTATAACTATGGCTACACCTTC
.	TRBV19	TRBJ1-1	.	CASSITNRQEEAFF	TGTGCCAGTAGTATCACGAACAGGCAAGAAGAAGCTTTCTTT
.	TRBV27	TRBJ1-2	.	CASRLTAYYGYTF	TGTGCCAGCAGGTTAACCGCGTACTATGGCTACACCTTC
.	TRBV6-4	TRBJ1-6	.	CASSAEGKDSPLHF	TGTGCCAGCAGTGCGGAGGGAAAGGATTCACCCCTCCACTTT
.	TRBV28	TRBJ1-1	TRBD1	CASRGQGGTEAFF	TGTGCCAGCAGGGGGCAGGGGGGCACTGAAGCTTTCTTT
.	TRBV19	TRBJ1-4	TRBD1	CASRTGLGEKLFF	TGTGCCAGTAGGACAGGGTTAGGAGAAAAACTGTTTTTT
.	TRBV7-2	TRBJ2-7	.	CASSGGLWGEQYF	TGTGCCAGCAGCGGAGGTTTGTGGGGCGAGCAGTACTTC
.	TRBV5-6	TRBJ2-5	.	CASSSGLRETQYF	TGTGCCAGCAGCTCGGGACTGAGAGAGACCCAGTACTTC